These 26 T cell receptor beta chains originate from one sample sequenced in a study of T cells in tumors after PD-1 blockade. The method was immunoSEQ multiplex PCR; TCRdb's version includes in-frame clones alone and lacks a portion of them. Of under 9,000 clones listed, less than 80% are singletons. The material sequenced was tumor tissue, taken after anti-PD-1 treatment. These receptor sequences come from a human donor with basal cell carcinoma.

A note on this clone: The identical CDR3 is also encoded by other nucleotide sequences in the sample. V usage is TRBV6-2 or TRBV6-3 and J usage is TRBJ1-5; 8 nucleotides match TRBD1. This CDR3 has 13 amino acids. J lost 6 bases, V lost 2 bases, and 0 bases had no gene match. CDR1 and CDR2 from the germline V gene are MNHEY and SVGEGT. The CDR3 loop reads CASSYGQGQPQHF. The CDR3 DNA sequence: TGTGCCAGCAGTTACGGACAGGGTCAGCCCCAGCATTTT.

The chain employs TRBV9 and TRBJ2-1; D might be TRBD2 (5 bases). Per germline, CDR1 SGDLS and CDR2 YYNGEE. The CDR3 runs to 14 residues. Trimming shortened V by 0 bases and J by 5 bases, and 9 bases separated the two germline ends. CDR3 in amino acids: CASSVGLTHNEQFF. In nucleotides, the CDR3 is TGTGCCAGCAGCGTAGGACTAACTCACAATGAGCAGTTCTTC. Full variable domain (missing parts from reference TRBV9 and TRBJ2-1): DSGVTQTPKHLITATGQRVTLRCSPRSGDLSVYWYQQSLDQGLQFLIQYYNGEERAKGNILERFSAQQFPDLHSELNLSSLELGDSALYFCASSVGLTHNEQFFGPGTRLTVL.

This clone showed up just a few times. The chain has TRBV18 and TRBJ2-5, with D possibly being TRBD2 (6 bases). The CDR3 loop spans 16 amino acids. Trimming shortened V by 3 bases and J by 2 bases, and 16 bases separated the two germline ends. CDR1 KGHSH and CDR2 LQKENI come from the germline V gene. CDR3 protein: CASSPTLAGRQETQYF. In nucleotides, the CDR3 is TGTGCCAGCTCACCTACCCTTGCGGGGAGACAAGAGACCCAGTACTTC.

This chain links TRBV5-4 with TRBJ2-1, with 10 bases matching TRBD2. The germline V gene has CDR1 SGHNT and CDR2 YYREEE (reference sequence). Trimming cost V 4 bases and J 1 base; bases outside gene matches: 17. The CDR3 has 20 residues. CDR3 in amino acids: CASSPGATSGGAGSYNEQFF. Here the CDR3 DNA reads TGTGCCAGCAGCCCGGGAGCCACGAGCGGGGGGGCCGGGTCCTACAATGAGCAGTTCTTC.

The chain joins TRBV5-1 to TRBJ2-3; D gene ambiguous. The germline CDR1 and CDR2 sequences are SGHRS and YFSETQ. This CDR3 region has 15 residues. With 1 base removed from V and 8 bases from J, the gap between germline ends came to 17 bases. The CDR3 DNA follows: TGCGCCAGCAGCTTGTCTCCGACTCCCCCGGTTACGCAGTATTTT. As protein: CASSLSPTPPVTQYF.

V and J are TRBV19 and TRBJ2-3; D may match TRBD1 or TRBD2 (5 bases each). In germline, CDR1 is LNHDA, CDR2 SQIVND (reference sequence). The CDR3 has 16 amino acids. With 4 bases removed from V and 3 bases from J, the gap between germline ends came to 17 bases. The CDR3 reads CASSTGPYGGTDTQYF. The CDR3 bases are TGTGCCAGTAGTACTGGGCCGTATGGGGGAACAGATACGCAGTATTTT.

This chain uses TRBV18 with TRBJ2-7, with TRBD2 matching over 12 bases. The V segment lost 2 bases and the J segment 0 bases; nucleotides outside the gene matches: 8. Per germline, CDR1 KGHSH and CDR2 LQKENI. The CDR3 is 18 amino acids. The CDR3 spells CASSPVALAGGNSYEQYF. The DNA for the CDR3 is TGTGCCAGCTCACCAGTGGCACTAGCGGGGGGAAACTCCTACGAGCAGTACTTC.

The chain is built from TRBV5-1 and TRBJ2-2; 8 bases line up with TRBD2. CDR1 and CDR2 from the germline V gene are SGHRS and YFSETQ. CDR3 size: 15 residues. J lost 4 bases, V lost 0 bases, and 2 bases had no gene match. Written as DNA, the CDR3 is TGCGCCAGCAGCTTGGTAGCGGGGAGCACCGGGGAGCTGTTTTTT. Its translation is CASSLVAGSTGELFF.

This clone was recorded once. This rearrangement joins TRBV21-1 to TRBJ1-5. TRBV21-1 is labeled a pseudogene. The CDR3 has 13 amino acids. CDR3 region: CASSKKVNQPQHF. In DNA, the CDR3 is TGTGCCAGCAGCAAAAAAGTCAATCAGCCCCAGCATTTT.

The chain joins TRBV25-1 to TRBJ2-7; no firm D call. The CDR3 has 11 amino acids. Germline V gene sequence: CDR1 MGHDK, CDR2 SYGVNS. Between the trimmed V and J ends, which lost 10 bases and 7 bases, there was a span of 14 bases. CDR3 loop: CATSRVGEQYF. The CDR3 DNA sequence: TGTGCCACTTCAAGGGTGGGTGAGCAGTACTTC.

This clone was counted a few times. The genes are TRBV12-5 and TRBJ2-1; D may be TRBD2 (6 bases). This CDR3 contains 16 residues. Per the germline V gene, CDR1 is LGHNT and CDR2 is FRNRAP. V lost 6 bases, J lost 3 bases, and 18 bases lay in between. The CDR3 sequence: CASGTKLATHYNEQFF. CDR3 DNA sequence: TGTGCTAGTGGCACTAAACTAGCAACCCACTACAATGAGCAGTTCTTC. The variable domain in full, completed from reference TRBV12-5 and TRBJ2-1, reads DARVTQTPRHKVTEMGQEVTMRCQPILGHNTVFWYRQTMMQGLELLAYFRNRAPLDDSGMPKDRFSAEMPDATLATLKIQPSEPRDSAVYFCASGTKLATHYNEQFFGPGTRLTVL.

The rearrangement joins TRBV6-5 to TRBJ2-7; 12 nucleotides line up with TRBD2. CDR1 and CDR2 from the germline V gene are MNHEY and SVGAGI. The CDR3 loop spans 15 amino acids. The V and J ends lost 2 bases and 1 base, in that order; junction bases with no gene match: 0. The CDR3 sequence: CASSYGTSGSYEQYF. The CDR3 coding sequence is TGTGCCAGCAGTTACGGGACTAGCGGGTCCTACGAGCAGTACTTC.

The genes are TRBV6-1 and TRBJ2-7; D possibly uses TRBD1 or TRBD2 (5 bases each). V was trimmed by 1 base and J by 1 base, leaving 11 bases between them. The CDR3 sequence is 15 residues long. CDR1 and CDR2 (germline): MNHNS, SASEGT. CDR3: CASSEENGASYEQYF. CDR3 DNA sequence: TGTGCCAGCAGTGAAGAAAACGGGGCGTCCTACGAGCAGTACTTC.

The V and J genes are TRBV10-3 and TRBJ2-1; 7 nucleotides match TRBD2. Germline CDR1 and CDR2: ENHRY and SYGVKD. Trimming cost V 9 bases and J 5 bases; bases outside gene matches: 7. The CDR3 is made up of 13 amino acids. The CDR3 sequence: CAMSSRGDNEQFF. The CDR3 DNA is TGTGCCATGAGCTCACGGGGGGACAATGAGCAGTTCTTC.

The chain recombines TRBV5-1 with TRBJ2-2; D may match TRBD1 or TRBD2 (5 bases each). Germline lookup yields CDR1 SGHRS and CDR2 YFSETQ. V lost 3 bases and J lost 5, with 14 bases in between. This CDR3 has 15 amino acids. The CDR3 coding sequence is TGCGCCAGCAGCTCGCAACATGGGGGAACCGGGGAGCTGTTTTTT. Translated, it gives CASSSQHGGTGELFF.

The rearrangement joins TRBV30 to TRBJ2-7, with a possible D match to TRBD1 (5 bases). This CDR3 has 16 amino acids. Germline CDR1 reads GTSNPN; CDR2 reads SVGIG (reference sequence). The V gene lost 1 base and the J gene lost 3 bases, with 19 bases spanning the gap. CDR3 nucleotides: TGTGCCTGGAGTGGTATTTCGGAGACAGTAGGCTACGAGCAGTACTTC. Its translation is CAWSGISETVGYEQYF.

This clone was observed once. CDR3 DNA: TGTGCCAGCTCACTCACAGGGGACGGAAACACCATATATTTT. It is translated as CASSLTGDGNTIYF. This sequence joins TRBV18 and TRBJ1-3, with 7 nucleotides matching TRBD1. After removal of 4 bases from V and 4 bases from J, the junction contained 4 bases not matched to a gene. The CDR3 is 14 amino acids. CDR1 KGHSH and CDR2 LQKENI come from the germline V gene.

The CDR3: CASSLETGPAGNTIYF. CDR3 coding DNA: TGTGCCAGCAGCTTAGAAACAGGGCCGGCTGGAAACACCATATATTTT. The gene calls are TRBV7-2 and TRBJ1-3; TRBD1 is a possible D gene (6 bases). The CDR3 totals 16 residues. Germline lookup yields CDR1 SGHTA and CDR2 FQGNSA. Trimming removed 1 base from V and 2 bases from J, with 12 bases in between.

The chain couples TRBV3-1 (or the pseudogene TRBV3-2) to TRBJ2-5; 9 bases are a match to TRBD2. The CDR3 length is 16 residues. J lost 2 bases, V lost 1 base, and 5 bases had no gene match. Germline V CDR1 and CDR2: LGHDT, YNNKEL (reference sequence). CDR3: CASSQVVAGGQETQYF. CDR3 nucleotides: TGTGCCAGCAGCCAAGTCGTGGCGGGGGGGCAAGAGACCCAGTACTTC.

This clone was recorded a few times. In the same sample, other DNA sequences code for this CDR3. The rearrangement joins TRBV15 to TRBJ1-5; no clear D. V was pared by 5 bases and J by 1 base, with 12 bases between. Germline assignment: CDR1 LNHNV and CDR2 YYDKDF (reference sequence). The CDR3 has 15 amino acids. The DNA for the CDR3 is TGTGCCACCAGCCGGAAGGGAACGAGCAATCAGCCCCAGCATTTT. It specifies CATSRKGTSNQPQHF.

In the case of this clone: Other DNA sequences in the sample encode the same CDR3. The rearrangement uses TRBV7-8 and TRBJ1-2; 12 nucleotides align to TRBD1. Germline values: CDR1 SGHVS, CDR2 FQNEAQ. There are 16 residues in the CDR3. With V trimmed by 5 bases and J by 8 bases, 12 bases remained unmatched. The CDR3 here is CASSLGTGQGAEGYTF. As DNA, the CDR3 is TGTGCCAGCAGCCTAGGGACGGGACAGGGGGCGGAAGGCTACACCTTC.

The V and J genes are TRBV6-6 and TRBJ1-2; D gene uncertain. The V end was cut by 2 bases, the J end by 8 bases, with 12 bases between. Germline V gene data show CDR1 as MNHNY and CDR2 as SVGAGI (reference sequence). The CDR3 loop spans 13 amino acids. The CDR3 loop reads CASSYEVRGGYTF. CDR3 coding DNA: TGTGCCAGCAGTTACGAGGTCCGTGGGGGCTACACCTTC.

The chain recombines TRBV2 with TRBJ1-4; maybe TRBD1 (6 bases). This CDR3 has 15 amino acids. Trimming took 0 bases from V and 7 from J, leaving 12 bases between them. CDR1 and CDR2 (germline): SNHLY, FYNNEI. Here the CDR3 reads CASSEAAGAFEKLFF. The DNA of the CDR3 is TGTGCCAGCAGTGAAGCCGCGGGGGCGTTTGAAAAACTGTTTTTT.

In its sample, this clone was seen a few times. The V gene is TRBV7-9, the J gene TRBJ1-1, with TRBD1 identical over 7 bases. Losses at the gene ends were 1 base for V and 1 base for J; bases not matched to a gene: 3. The length of the CDR3 is 15 residues. Germline CDR1 and CDR2: SEHNR and FQNEAQ (reference sequence). The CDR3 bases are TGTGCCAGCAGCTTAGACCGGACAGGGAACACTGAAGCTTTCTTT. Translation gives CASSLDRTGNTEAFF.

V usage is TRBV3-1 (or the pseudogene TRBV3-2) and J usage is TRBJ1-3, with 7 bases lining up with TRBD1. Per the germline V gene, CDR1 is LGHDT and CDR2 is YNNKEL (reference sequence). This CDR3 contains 14 residues. The junction had 2 bases not matched to a gene; V was cut back by 5 bases and J by 1 base. CDR3 in DNA: TGTGCCAGCAGCGCGGACAGGTCTGGAAACACCATATATTTT. Its protein is CASSADRSGNTIYF.

This clone came up once. V is TRBV7-9 and J is TRBJ2-7; D unresolved. Trimming shortened V by 1 base and J by 7 bases, and 8 bases separated the two germline ends. This CDR3 comprises 12 residues. Germline assignment: CDR1 SEHNR and CDR2 FQNEAQ (reference sequence). The CDR3 loop is CASSLELGEQYF. The CDR3 DNA sequence: TGTGCCAGCAGCTTAGAGCTGGGGGAGCAGTACTTC.